This TCR beta chain was identified during a study of blood T cell repertoires in COVID-19. The data were produced by immunoSEQ multiplex PCR, yet TCRdb's version contains in-frame clones alone and is incomplete. This table holds 100,000 to 150,000 clones, 86% found once. This CDR3 is 13 amino acids long. J gave up 6 bases and V 6 bases, and 4 bases lay outside the gene matches. Germline CDR1 MNHEY, CDR2 SVGAGI. The V call is TRBV6-5, the J call TRBJ2-7, with 11 nucleotides matching TRBD1. The sequence came from a human donor in a cohort sampled during active COVID-19. The specimen sequenced was peripheral blood. The CDR3 here is CASREGQGGEQYF. Here the CDR3 DNA reads TGTGCCAGCAGAGAGGGACAGGGGGGCGAGCAGTACTTC.